These 27 T cell receptor beta chains were sequenced from one sample in a study of cytomegalovirus exposure and HLA in healthy donors. The study ran its PCR with 60 Vbeta and 13 Jbeta primers. The repertoire was sequenced with immunoSEQ multiplex PCR; TCRdb's copy has only in-frame clones and lacks some. The table records roughly 180,000 clones, about 9.4% of them present only once. Sequencing was done on a sample of PBMCs. The receptor source for this set is a woman aged 25 to 39 in good health and CMV-seropositive.

This sequence joins TRBV5-1 and TRBJ2-5, with 9 bases identical to TRBD1. Trimming cost V 4 bases and J 1 base; bases outside gene matches: 2. Germline V gene data show CDR1 as SGHRS and CDR2 as YFSETQ. The CDR3 has 14 residues. For the CDR3, the DNA is TGCGCCAGCAGCCCGACAGGGGGCCAAGAGACCCAGTACTTC. Its translation is CASSPTGGQETQYF. Drawing the rest from reference TRBV5-1 and TRBJ2-5, the complete variable domain is KAGVTQTPRYLIKTRGQQVTLSCSPISGHRSVSWYQQTPGQGLQFLFEYFSETQRNKGNFPGRFSGRQFSNSRSEMNVSTLELGDSALYLCASSPTGGQETQYFGPGTRLLVL.

In its sample, this clone was seen a few times. The chain joins TRBV29-1 to TRBJ2-1, with D maybe TRBD1 (6 bases). The CDR3 loop spans 14 amino acids. The V gene's germline CDR1 is SQVTM and CDR2 ANQGSEA. V was clipped by 6 bases and J by 5 bases, with 17 bases between them. CDR3 in DNA: TGCAGCGTAGATGTCCGGGACACACACAATGAGCAGTTCTTC. This encodes CSVDVRDTHNEQFF.

This clone has a handful of counts. The rearrangement uses TRBV5-1 and TRBJ2-5; D not resolved. The J call may be mistaken, given a closer DNA end match to TRBJ2-7. The CDR3 is 13 residues long. Germline CDR1 is SGHRS and CDR2 is YFSETQ. The chain's CDR3 is CASSLDPSLEQYF. In nucleotides, the CDR3 is TGCGCCAGCAGCTTGGATCCCTCCCTCGAGCAGTACTTC.

The V gene is TRBV5-1, the J gene TRBJ2-7; D might be TRBD2 (6 bases). The V and J ends lost 5 bases and 2 bases respectively, with 14 bases between them. Germline values: CDR1 SGHRS, CDR2 YFSETQ. CDR3 length: 14 residues. Here the CDR3 DNA reads TGCGCCAGCAGACGGGACTGGGGTACCTACGAGCAGTACTTC. Translating gives CASRRDWGTYEQYF.

The chain combines TRBV2 with TRBJ2-7, with a weak D call TRBD1 (6 bases). Germline V gene sequence: CDR1 SNHLY, CDR2 FYNNEI. The length of the CDR3 is 12 residues. V was cut by 6 bases and J by 3 bases, with 9 bases left in between. The CDR3 reads CASRQGIYEQYF. The DNA of the CDR3 is TGTGCCAGCAGACAGGGAATCTACGAGCAGTACTTC. Full variable domain (outside the CDR3, taken from reference TRBV2 and TRBJ2-7): EPEVTQTPSHQVTQMGQEVILRCVPISNHLYFYWYRQILGQKVEFLVSFYNNEISEKSEIFDDQFSVERPDGSNFTLKIRSTKLEDSAMYFCASRQGIYEQYFGPGTRLTVT.

In its sample, this clone was seen a few times. V gene TRBV4-1 combines with J gene TRBJ1-4; no definite D call. This CDR3 spans 14 amino acids. In germline, CDR1 is MGHRA, CDR2 YSYEKL. The V end lost 3 bases, the J end lost 8 bases, and 13 bases lay between the germline ends. The CDR3: CASSQIQALEKLFF. In DNA form, the CDR3 reads TGCGCCAGCAGCCAGATCCAGGCACTGGAAAAACTGTTTTTT.

J is TRBJ2-2 and V is TRBV19; possible D gene TRBD2, 8 bases. The CDR3 covers 15 residues. CDR1 and CDR2 from the germline V gene are LNHDA and SQIVND (reference sequence). Trimming left V 5 bases short and J 6 bases short, with 16 bases between. CDR3 DNA sequence: TGTGCCAGTAGTTTACAGGGGCGGGGGGCCGGGGAGCTGTTTTTT. This sequence encodes CASSLQGRGAGELFF.

Only a few counts were recorded for this clone. The rearrangement links TRBV2 to TRBJ1-1; TRBD1 might be the D (5 bases). The CDR3 has 14 residues. V was shortened by 7 bases and J by 4 bases, with 16 bases between the two germline ends. Germline CDR1 reads SNHLY; CDR2 reads FYNNEI. The CDR3 loop is CASNFPGLVTEAFF. The CDR3 nucleotides are TGTGCCAGCAATTTTCCAGGGTTGGTCACTGAAGCTTTCTTT.

As for this clone: The junction and the germline gene differ at one end; a read error may be behind it. The CDR3 reads CASSDQANSGLARIF. The CDR3 DNA reads TGTGCCAGCAGTGACCAAGCGAACAGCGGACTAGCGAGAATCTTC. The genes are TRBV6-1 and TRBJ2-7, with TRBD2 matching 9 bases. Germline assignment: CDR1 MNHNS and CDR2 SASEGT. The CDR3 spans 15 residues.

This clone appeared a few times. The V and J genes are TRBV28 and TRBJ1-2; a possible D gene is TRBD1 (5 bases). This CDR3 contains 16 residues. Germline CDR1 MDHEN, CDR2 SYDVKM. Between the trimmed V and J ends, which lost 5 bases and 0 bases, there was a span of 16 bases. CDR3 amino acids: CASSLPGGTPNYGYTF. In nucleotides, the CDR3 is TGTGCCAGCAGTCTCCCGGGGGGAACACCTAACTATGGCTACACCTTC.

V gene TRBV4-1 combines with J gene TRBJ1-5, with TRBD1 identical over 7 bases. Germline CDR1 is MGHRA and CDR2 is YSYEKL. The ends lost 0 bases at V and 1 base at J; junction bases unmatched: 6. This CDR3 is built from 17 residues. The chain's CDR3 is CASSQDIGRGSNQPQHF. The CDR3 DNA is TGCGCCAGCAGCCAAGACATTGGCAGGGGGAGCAATCAGCCCCAGCATTTT.

This clone was counted a few times. This chain links TRBV25-1 with TRBJ1-4; unclear D gene. Trimming pared 8 bases from V and 5 bases from J, leaving 12 bases between. CDR1 is MGHDK, CDR2 SYGVNS, per germline. The CDR3 spans 13 residues. In nucleotides, the CDR3 is TGTGCCAGCCTGTCGGAGGTAAATGAAAAACTGTTTTTT. Its translation is CASLSEVNEKLFF.

The CDR3: CASGLAGGWETQYF. CDR3 coding DNA: TGTGCTAGTGGCCTAGCGGGAGGATGGGAGACCCAGTACTTC. The chain has TRBV12-5 and TRBJ2-5, with TRBD2 identical over 11 bases. Germline-derived CDR1 and CDR2 are LGHNT and FRNRAP. Trimming at V came to 6 bases and at J to 5 bases, leaving 5 bases not matched to a gene. The CDR3 consists of 14 residues.

The chain joins TRBV6-6 to TRBJ2-2, with a possible D match to TRBD1 (5 bases). Between the trimmed V and J ends, which lost 2 bases and 4 bases, there was a span of 8 bases. This CDR3 contains 14 residues. Germline-derived CDR1 and CDR2 are MNHNY and SVGAGI (reference sequence). In DNA form, the CDR3 reads TGTGCCAGCAGTTACGACAGTGCCACCGGGGAGCTGTTTTTT. It yields the protein CASSYDSATGELFF.

The chain uses TRBV5-4 and TRBJ2-5; 7 bases fit TRBD1. Germline CDR1 reads SGHNT; CDR2 reads YYREEE (reference sequence). The CDR3 is 14 residues long. V was pared by 4 bases and J by 5 bases, with 8 bases of the junction left unmatched. CDR3 in DNA: TGTGCCAGCAGCCCGGACAGGCTTACGGAGACCCAGTACTTC. Its protein is CASSPDRLTETQYF. Based on the CDR3 plus reference TRBV5-4 and TRBJ2-5, the full variable domain is ETGVTQSPTHLIKTRGQQVTLRCSSQSGHNTVSWYQQALGQGPQFIFQYYREEENGRGNFPPRFSGLQFPNYSSELNVNALELDDSALYLCASSPDRLTETQYFGPGTRLLVL.

The chain's CDR3 is CASSLEQLSGANVLTF. DNA of the CDR3: TGTGCCAGCAGTTTGGAACAGCTTTCAGGGGCCAACGTCCTGACTTTC. The chain links TRBV28 to TRBJ2-6; D is ambiguous. The CDR3 is 16 amino acids. Looked up from germline, CDR1 is MDHEN and CDR2 is SYDVKM. V lost 3 bases and J 4 bases, leaving 13 bases between the germline ends.

This clone was detected only a few times. The chain joins TRBV2 to TRBJ2-4, with TRBD2 matching 13 bases. CDR1 SNHLY and CDR2 FYNNEI come from the germline V gene. The CDR3 loop spans 17 amino acids. After removal of 6 bases from V and 3 bases from J, the junction contained 8 bases not matched to a gene. The DNA for the CDR3 is TGTGCCAGCAGGAGGACTAGCGGGAGCGAGGACAAAAACATTCAGTACTTC. It yields the protein CASRRTSGSEDKNIQYF.

This clone was seen only a few times. This chain connects TRBV29-1 to TRBJ2-3; D gene unclear. The ends were cut back, 7 bases at V and 1 base at J, with 15 bases in the middle. This CDR3 region has 14 residues. The V gene's germline CDR1 is SQVTM and CDR2 ANQGSEA. The CDR3 DNA reads as TGCAGCGCCTTGAGTTATTCGGGCACAGATACGCAGTATTTT. This translates into CSALSYSGTDTQYF.

Remarks on this clone: The sample contains more than one DNA sequence encoding this CDR3. J is TRBJ2-1 and V is TRBV5-1, with unresolved D. The CDR3 has 12 residues. Trimming removed 4 bases at V and 7 bases at J, with 9 bases between. The germline CDR1 and CDR2 sequences are SGHRS and YFSETQ. CDR3 nucleotides: TGCGCCAGCAGCCTAGGTTTGAATGAGCAGTTCTTC. This sequence encodes CASSLGLNEQFF.

This clone has just a few counts. The J gene is TRBJ2-7, the V gene TRBV7-9; D unresolved. This CDR3 is built from 13 residues. With 9 bases removed from V and 0 bases from J, the gap between germline ends came to 12 bases. Germline lookup yields CDR1 SEHNR and CDR2 FQNEAQ (reference sequence). CDR3 loop: CARPHTPSYEQYF. The CDR3, as DNA: TGTGCCAGACCACATACACCCTCCTACGAGCAGTACTTC. Variable domain in full (rest from reference TRBV7-9 and TRBJ2-7): DTGVSQNPRHKITKRGQNVTFRCDPISEHNRLYWYRQTLGQGPEFLTYFQNEAQLEKSRLLSDRFSAERPKGSFSTLEIQRTEQGDSAMYLCARPHTPSYEQYFGPGTRLTVT.

This chain connects TRBV11-2 to TRBJ2-3, with 7 bases aligning to TRBD2. Germline CDR1 reads SGHAT; CDR2 reads FQNNGV. J was trimmed by 6 bases and V by 0 bases; bases with no gene match: 12. CDR3 length: 17 residues. CDR3 residues: CASSLDVRSVGGDTQYF. CDR3 nucleotide sequence: TGTGCCAGCAGCTTAGACGTACGGAGTGTGGGAGGGGATACGCAGTATTTT.

This clone appeared a few times. The CDR3 protein is CATSFRLGTLQNIQYF. CDR3 sequence (DNA): TGTGCCACCAGCTTTAGACTCGGAACACTCCAAAACATTCAGTACTTC. This rearrangement joins TRBV15 to TRBJ2-4; D gene ambiguous. The CDR3 is 16 amino acids. From germline, CDR1 is LNHNV and CDR2 YYDKDF (reference sequence). Trimming pared 5 bases from V and 5 bases from J, leaving 19 bases between.

This clone turned up a few times. J is TRBJ2-7 and V is TRBV6-5, with TRBD2 as a possible D gene (5 bases). V was clipped by 0 bases and J by 3 bases, with 15 bases between them. This CDR3 comprises 16 residues. Germline assignment: CDR1 MNHEY and CDR2 SVGAGI. The CDR3 DNA reads TGTGCCAGCAGTTACTCGATGGTGGGAGCGATCTACGAGCAGTACTTC. It is translated as CASSYSMVGAIYEQYF.

Only a few counts were recorded for this clone. DNA of the CDR3: TGCGCCAGCAGTCTACGGGGGGGACTAGGGACGTCCTACGAGCAGTACTTC. Its protein product is CASSLRGGLGTSYEQYF. V and J are TRBV23-1 and TRBJ2-7, with 8 bases matching TRBD2. TRBV23-1 has ORF status, its function being uncertain. Trimming at V came to 4 bases and at J to 1 base, leaving 12 bases not matched to a gene. The CDR3 loop spans 17 amino acids.

The V call is TRBV5-4, the J call TRBJ2-5, with 9 positions matching TRBD2. Germline assignment: CDR1 SGHNT and CDR2 YYREEE (reference sequence). The CDR3 is made up of 17 amino acids. With V trimmed by 2 bases and J by 4 bases, 12 bases remained unmatched. CDR3 sequence: CASSFGGRAGGVETQYF. The CDR3 nucleotides are TGTGCCAGCAGCTTTGGCGGGAGGGCCGGGGGGGTAGAGACCCAGTACTTC.

This sequence joins TRBV4-1 and TRBJ1-1; 7 bases are a match to TRBD1. Unmatched junction bases numbered 11, after V lost 3 bases and J lost 4 bases. Germline-derived CDR1 and CDR2 are MGHRA and YSYEKL. The CDR3 has 16 amino acids. CDR3 bases: TGCGCCAGCAGCCACAGCCGGACAGGAAAAGGCACTGAAGCTTTCTTT. As protein: CASSHSRTGKGTEAFF.

This clone appeared a few times. CDR3 in amino acids: CAGSQGGATEAFF. The CDR3 region has the DNA TGTGCCGGGTCCCAGGGAGGCGCCACTGAAGCTTTCTTT. The chain links TRBV4-2 to TRBJ1-1; possibly TRBD1 for D (5 bases). CDR3 length: 13 residues. Deletions cut 11 bases from V and 4 bases from J, with 17 bases between. The V gene's germline CDR1 is LGHNA and CDR2 YNFKEQ.